The 10 T cell receptor beta chains given below trace back to one sample, sequenced in a study of T cell responses to AZD1222 COVID-19 vaccine. Clones were read by immunoSEQ multiplex PCR, and TCRdb kept only the in-frame ones, dropping some. Here the sample spans 100,000 to 150,000 clones, 80% to 95% being singletons. This specimen consisted of peripheral blood, obtained on day 0 of AZD1222 vaccination. These receptors all stem from an adult in good health.

The chain links TRBV5-1 to TRBJ1-4; unclear D gene. The CDR3 extends over 15 amino acids. The germline CDR1 and CDR2 sequences are SGHRS and YFSETQ. Trimming removed 1 base from V and 0 bases from J, with 7 bases in between. Written as DNA, the CDR3 is TGCGCCAGCAGCTTGTGGGCGCCAACTAATGAAAAACTGTTTTTT. Amino acid sequence: CASSLWAPTNEKLFF.

The chain is built from TRBV9 and TRBJ2-4, with a possible D match to TRBD1 (8 bases). Trimming cost V 3 bases and J 7 bases, with 17 bases left between them. The CDR3 spans 15 residues. The germline V gene encodes CDR1 SGDLS and CDR2 YYNGEE. The CDR3 DNA follows: TGTGCCAGCAGCGCATCACAGGGGGGGTTGAACATTCAGTACTTC. Translated, it gives CASSASQGGLNIQYF.

The chain recombines TRBV4-3 with TRBJ2-5; D tentatively reads TRBD1 or TRBD2 (5 bases each). CDR1 and CDR2 (germline): LGHNA, YSLEER. This CDR3 contains 15 residues. V was cut by 1 base and J by 5 bases, with 14 bases left in between. The CDR3 loop reads CASSQAPGREETQYF. In DNA form, the CDR3 reads TGCGCCAGCAGCCAAGCCCCAGGGAGAGAGGAGACCCAGTACTTC.

Here the CDR3 reads CASSPRDRGLGNQPQHF. In DNA, the CDR3 is TGTGCCAGCTCACCAAGGGACAGGGGGCTGGGTAATCAGCCCCAGCATTTT. The chain has TRBV18 and TRBJ1-5, with TRBD1 identical over 12 bases. After removal of 2 bases from V and 4 bases from J, the junction contained 6 bases not matched to a gene. The CDR3 runs 17 residues. The germline CDR1 and CDR2 sequences are KGHSH and LQKENI.

The V gene is TRBV14, the J gene TRBJ1-1; D not resolved. Germline CDR1 and CDR2: SGHDN and FVKESK. This CDR3 comprises 15 residues. V gave up 3 bases and J gave up 0 bases, with 11 bases separating them. CDR3 coding DNA: TGTGCCAGCAGCCACTTTGGGAGGCTGAACACTGAAGCTTTCTTT. Amino acids: CASSHFGRLNTEAFF.

The rearrangement links TRBV25-1 to TRBJ1-1; D unclear. The CDR3 sequence is 14 residues long. CDR1 MGHDK and CDR2 SYGVNS come from the germline V gene. Deletions cut 2 bases from V and 5 bases from J, with 12 bases between. In DNA, the CDR3 is TGTGCCAGCAGTGAAGGACTGGGAAGGACTGAAGCTTTCTTT. Its translation: CASSEGLGRTEAFF.

This clone was counted a single time. This chain joins TRBV28 and TRBJ2-5, with D tentatively TRBD2 (6 bases). Germline lookup yields CDR1 MDHEN and CDR2 SYDVKM. There are 15 residues in the CDR3. V lost 6 bases, J lost 5 bases, and 19 bases lay in between. The CDR3 sequence is CASRPGTLYVETQYF. CDR3 in DNA: TGTGCCAGCAGGCCCGGGACTCTATATGTGGAGACCCAGTACTTC. Together with reference TRBV28 and TRBJ2-5, the CDR3 gives the full variable domain: DVKVTQSSRYLVKRTGEKVFLECVQDMDHENMFWYRQDPGLGLRLIYFSYDVKMKEKGDIPEGYSVSREKKERFSLILESASTNQTSMYLCASRPGTLYVETQYFGPGTRLLVL.

The rearrangement joins TRBV5-4 to TRBJ1-2, with a tentative D call TRBD1 (6 bases). V was trimmed by 2 bases and J by 5 bases, leaving 19 bases between them. Germline CDR1 reads SGHNT; CDR2 reads YYREEE (reference sequence). The CDR3 sequence is 16 residues long. CDR3 DNA sequence: TGTGCCAGCAGCTTCGGGGGCCCGAATCCGATTTATGGCTACACCTTC. Translation: CASSFGGPNPIYGYTF.

The chain carries TRBV28 and TRBJ1-5; 8 nucleotides line up with TRBD1. V lost 3 bases to trimming and J lost 9 bases; unmatched junction nucleotides: 4. CDR3 length: 13 amino acids. Germline V gene sequence: CDR1 MDHEN, CDR2 SYDVKM. The CDR3, as DNA: TGTGCCAGCAGTTTTGACAGGGGTCGGCCCCAGCATTTT. Amino acid sequence: CASSFDRGRPQHF.

The rearrangement links TRBV2 to TRBJ2-5; TRBD2 matches 7 bases. Germline V gene data show CDR1 as SNHLY and CDR2 as FYNNEI. J lost 5 bases, V lost 6 bases, and 12 bases had no gene match. The CDR3 is 15 amino acids. As DNA, the CDR3 is TGTGCCAGCAGCGACCTCCGGGGGGTTTCGGAGACCCAGTACTTC. Amino acid sequence: CASSDLRGVSETQYF. Drawing the rest from reference TRBV2 and TRBJ2-5, the complete variable domain is EPEVTQTPSHQVTQMGQEVILRCVPISNHLYFYWYRQILGQKVEFLVSFYNNEISEKSEIFDDQFSVERPDGSNFTLKIRSTKLEDSAMYFCASSDLRGVSETQYFGPGTRLLVL.